This T cell receptor (beta chain) was recorded in a study of sequential checkpoint blockade in melanoma. Specified treatment: randomized to nivolumab then ipilimumab (arm A) or the reverse (arm B). Between the trimmed V and J ends, which lost 3 bases and 0 bases, there was a span of 12 bases. Per the germline V gene, CDR1 is LNHDA and CDR2 is SQIVND (reference sequence). The CDR3 is made up of 15 amino acids. Sequenced by immunoSEQ multiplex PCR; TCRdb stores in-frame clones only, minus some. Of 9,500 to 13,000 clones in the sample, around 74% are singletons; the top ten hold more than 25%. V is TRBV19 and J is TRBJ2-7, with D possibly TRBD1 on 6 matching bases. Sequenced material: CD8+ T cells sorted from blood (inferred from file names), taken from a patient given nivolumab and ipilimumab in sequence. This receptor was taken from a human donor with melanoma. The CDR3 DNA reads TGTGCCAGTAGTATTGGGGGCCGCAGCTCCTACGAGCAGTACTTC. Its protein product is CASSIGGRSSYEQYF.